These 2 T cell receptor beta chains originate from one sample sequenced in a study of tissue T cells after allogeneic stem cell transplantation. The protocol was immunoSEQ multiplex PCR, while the TCRdb copy is restricted to in-frame clones and leaves out a portion. The repertoire consists of several thousand clones, with 45% to 65% occurring once and the leading ten covering around 12%. As for time point: mouse harvest day 7 after allogeneic transplant. Tail vein injection delivered 10^7 T-cell-depleted bone marrow cells and 10^6 splenic CD5+ T cells. The sequenced sample consisted of lymph node tissue. The receptors here all came from a female BALB/c mouse given C57BL/6 T cells with graft-versus-host disease after an allogeneic hematopoietic cell transplant.

As for this clone: Gene names and germline refer to mouse. Sequencing ends 1 residue short of the CDR3 end; the germline J gene provides the rest. This chain uses TRBV26 with TRBJ1-2; TRBD1 agrees at 7 bases. With 6 bases clipped from V and 0 bases from J, the junction kept 4 bases outside the gene matches. The CDR3 has 14 amino acids. The germline V gene encodes CDR1 KGHPV and CDR2 FQNQEV (reference sequence). CDR3 sequence: CASRTGTANSDYTF. The CDR3 DNA, read in part, is TGTGCCAGCAGAACCGGGACAGCAAACTCCGACTACACC.

Concerning this clone: Gene names and germline refer to mouse. Read coverage stops 1 residue before the CDR3 terminus; the germline J gene supplies the remainder. The rearrangement uses TRBV26 and TRBJ2-2; no clear D. Trimming took 7 bases from V and 4 from J, leaving 7 bases between them. The germline CDR1 and CDR2 sequences are KGHPV and FQNQEV (reference sequence). The CDR3 length is 12 residues. CDR3 DNA (partial): TGTGCCAGCACAAGGGTCACCGGGCAGCTCTAC. Its protein is CASTRVTGQLY. The entire CDR3 reads CASTRVTGQLYF.